The rows below give T cell receptor beta chains drawn from one sample of a study of OX40 agonist ivuxolimab in advanced cancers. Data came from immunoSEQ multiplex PCR; TCRdb stores just in-frame clones and leaves some out. This sample yields 35,000 to 40,000 clones, of which approximately 86% are seen a single time; 2.4% belongs to the top ten. The input for sequencing was CD4+ or CD8+ T cells sorted from blood, taken in a trial of the OX40 agonist ivuxolimab. All receptors derive from an adult with an advanced solid tumor such as melanoma, head and neck, liver or kidney cancer. The CDR3 runs from the conserved cysteine through the conserved F or W.

J gene: TRBJ1-1; V gene: TRBV7-9; CDR3 protein: CASRHRNVRDRGAFF
J gene: TRBJ2-2; V gene: TRBV6-1; CDR3 protein: CASKRDRRNTGELFF
J gene: TRBJ2-7; V gene: TRBV5-5; CDR3 protein: CASSLLRSSPYEQYF
J gene: TRBJ1-6; V gene: TRBV15; CDR3 protein: CATSRGQPYNSPLHF
J gene: TRBJ2-7; V gene: TRBV2; CDR3 protein: CARKGVGSYEQYF
J gene: TRBJ1-4; V gene: TRBV27; CDR3 protein: CASRTTGNNEKLFF
J gene: TRBJ2-7; V gene: TRBV6-1; CDR3 protein: CASTDGGGASYEQYF
J gene: -; V gene: TRBV19; CDR3 protein: CASTEHYRGRYEQYF
J gene: TRBJ1-6; V gene: TRBV19; CDR3 protein: CASRDGLDSPLHF
J gene: TRBJ1-2; V gene: TRBV7-9; CDR3 protein: CASSPRTATNYGYTF
J gene: TRBJ1-1; V gene: TRBV6-5; CDR3 protein: CASSKDMTVNTEAFF
J gene: TRBJ1-2; V gene: TRBV9; CDR3 protein: CASSVGTTNHGYTF
J gene: TRBJ1-2; V gene: TRBV7-9; CDR3 protein: CASSLNDRTNYGYTF
J gene: TRBJ2-1; V gene: TRBV5-1; CDR3 protein: CASSRGTGAYNEQFF
J gene: TRBJ2-7; V gene: TRBV5-1; CDR3 protein: CASSLSPGIHEQYF
J gene: TRBJ1-2; V gene: TRBV7-3; CDR3 protein: CASSQIPRHGYTF
J gene: TRBJ1-2; V gene: TRBV2; CDR3 protein: CASSDGRGNGYTF
J gene: TRBJ2-2; V gene: TRBV19; CDR3 protein: CASSRLANTGELFF
J gene: TRBJ1-1; V gene: TRBV11-2; CDR3 protein: CASSLALFTGEAFF
J gene: TRBJ1-5; V gene: TRBV14; CDR3 protein: CASSQVGGNQPQHF
J gene: TRBJ2-1; V gene: TRBV5-1; CDR3 protein: CASSHGLGSSYNEQFF
J gene: TRBJ2-7; V gene: TRBV29-1; CDR3 protein: CSAGTDLSYEQYF
J gene: TRBJ2-7; V gene: TRBV7-3; CDR3 protein: CASSPSGGGTYEQYF
J gene: TRBJ2-6; V gene: TRBV5-4; CDR3 protein: CASSLPAGANVLTF
J gene: TRBJ2-5; V gene: TRBV5-1; CDR3 protein: CASSAQDRVVQETQYF
J gene: TRBJ1-4; V gene: TRBV4-3; CDR3 protein: CASSQESGKGEKLFF
J gene: TRBJ1-6; V gene: TRBV5-1; CDR3 protein: CASSLEQSDNSPLHF
J gene: TRBJ1-2; V gene: TRBV7-8; CDR3 protein: CASSLEGINYGYTF
J gene: TRBJ1-2; V gene: TRBV23-1; CDR3 protein: CASSQDPGQVDYGYTF
J gene: TRBJ2-3; V gene: TRBV2; CDR3 protein: CASSERGSKLADTQYF
J gene: TRBJ1-1; V gene: TRBV7-9; CDR3 protein: CASSGEAVAFF
J gene: TRBJ1-2; V gene: TRBV5-5; CDR3 protein: CASSLQDRGYGYTF
J gene: TRBJ1-6; V gene: TRBV19; CDR3 protein: CASSPRGASNSPLHF
J gene: TRBJ1-1; V gene: TRBV19; CDR3 protein: CASSINWETEAFF
J gene: TRBJ2-1; V gene: TRBV6-6; CDR3 protein: CASTQELGVLVDEQFF
J gene: TRBJ2-7; V gene: TRBV5-8; CDR3 protein: CASSFGQAYEQYF
J gene: TRBJ2-5; V gene: TRBV2; CDR3 protein: CASSGEQGRETQYF